These T cell receptor beta chains were read from a single sample in a study of identical twins. Via MiXCR, TCRdb re-called the 5' RACE reads, giving one row per CDR3 protein. The sample carries approximately 410,000 distinct CDR3 sequences, about a fifth recorded once. The sequencing sample was made of naive T cells sorted from blood. The receptors were gathered from a man between 45 and 60 years old in good health. CDR3s include the opening cysteine and the closing phenylalanine or tryptophan. The D gene is left open where the match is weak. The size entry is marked missing in some rows and otherwise reads once, few, many or a size class.

abundance,d_gene,j_gene,v_gene,len,CDR3nt,CDR3aa
NA,NA,TRBJ2-1,TRBV4-1,13,TGCGCCAGCAGCCGTCACAACTACAATGAGCAGTTCTTC,CASSRHNYNEQFF
many,TRBD1,TRBJ2-1,TRBV5-1,14,TGCGCCAGCAGCTACGGACAGGGGTCAGGAGAGCAGTTCTTC,CASSYGQGSGEQFF
few,TRBD2,TRBJ2-2,TRBV5-1,19,TGCGCCAGCAGCTTGCGGGAGGCGATCCGAATAGAAAACACCGGGGAGCTGTTTTTT,CASSLREAIRIENTGELFF
few,TRBD2,TRBJ2-7,TRBV6-1,15,TGTGCCAGCAGGTGGGGAGCGGGAGGTTCCTACGAGCAGTACTTC,CASRWGAGGSYEQYF
many,NA,TRBJ2-5,TRBV14,13,TGTGCCAGCAGCCAAAATACAGGAGAGACCCAGTACTTC,CASSQNTGETQYF
once,TRBD2,TRBJ2-1,TRBV20-1,14,TGCAGTGCTACAACTAGCGGGAGACTCGATGAGCAGTTCTTC,CSATTSGRLDEQFF
NA,TRBD1,TRBJ2-5,TRBV20-1,13,TGCAGTGCGGTACACAGGGGGAGGGAGACCCAGTACTTC,CSAVHRGRETQYF
few,NA,TRBJ2-5,TRBV29-1,15,TGCAGCGTTGAAGATAGACATTACAACCAAGAGACCCAGTACTTC,CSVEDRHYNQETQYF
NA,TRBD2,TRBJ2-2,TRBV4-2,16,TGTGCCAGCAGCCGCCTCACTAGCGGGAACACCGGGGAGCTGTTTTTT,CASSRLTSGNTGELFF
few,NA,TRBJ2-3,TRBV9,15,TGTGCCAGCAGCGTTTATGGGGCGCAAGCAGATACGCAGTATTTT,CASSVYGAQADTQYF